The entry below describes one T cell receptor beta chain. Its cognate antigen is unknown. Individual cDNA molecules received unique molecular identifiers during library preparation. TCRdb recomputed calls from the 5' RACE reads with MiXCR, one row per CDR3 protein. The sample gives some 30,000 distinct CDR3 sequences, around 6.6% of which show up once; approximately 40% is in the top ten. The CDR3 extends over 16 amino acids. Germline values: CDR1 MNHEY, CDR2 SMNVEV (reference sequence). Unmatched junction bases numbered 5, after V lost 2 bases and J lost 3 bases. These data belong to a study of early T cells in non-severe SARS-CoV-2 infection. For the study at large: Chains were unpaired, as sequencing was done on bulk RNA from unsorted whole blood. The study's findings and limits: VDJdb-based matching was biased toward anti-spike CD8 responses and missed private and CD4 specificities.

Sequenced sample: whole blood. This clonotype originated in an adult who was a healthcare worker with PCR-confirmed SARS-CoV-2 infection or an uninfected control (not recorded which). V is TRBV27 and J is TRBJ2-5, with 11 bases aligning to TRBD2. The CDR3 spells CASSLNSGGVEETQYF. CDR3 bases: TGTGCCAGCAGTTTAAATAGCGGGGGGGTAGAAGAGACCCAGTACTTC.